Below, 2 T cell receptor beta chains from the same sample are listed, as sequenced in a study of graft-versus-host responses after intestinal transplantation (dated by TCRdb to 2020 to 2023). Libraries were prepared through the immunoSEQ multiplex PCR assay. The table comes from immuneACCESS by way of TCRdb, which keeps in-frame sequences with V and J called. Part of the clones is missing from these tables; in studies checked, under half for an unresolved V gene and the rest for unknown reasons. The sample table shows 90,000 to 150,000 clones, and 85% to 95% are seen once. The top ten clones comprise more than 0.095% of the sample. The time point label for this specimen denotes: cells obtained before transplantation from donor or recipient. These receptors' antigens are unknown. The material was unstimulated CD4+ T cells sorted from spleen or lymph node cells, obtained before intestinal transplant. These receptors were obtained from a human donor who received an intestinal transplant.

The chain links TRBV5-1 to TRBJ2-7; tentatively, D is TRBD2 (5 bases). Germline V lookup: CDR1 SGHRS, CDR2 YFSETQ. This CDR3 is 15 amino acids long. V shed 0 bases and J shed 0 bases, with 10 bases lying between them. The chain's CDR3 is CASSLERSSSYEQYF. As DNA, the CDR3 is TGCGCCAGCAGCTTGGAGCGGTCCAGCTCCTACGAGCAGTACTTC.

This chain uses TRBV28 with TRBJ1-1; D is unresolved. Trimming pared 6 bases from V and 4 bases from J, leaving 9 bases between. The CDR3 sequence is 12 residues long. From germline, CDR1 is MDHEN and CDR2 SYDVKM. CDR3 protein: CASSQDITEAFF. CDR3 coding DNA: TGTGCCAGCAGCCAAGACATCACTGAAGCTTTCTTT.